The 14 T cell receptor beta chains listed next were all sequenced from one sample in a study of T cell responses to AZD1222 COVID-19 vaccine. Assay used: immunoSEQ multiplex PCR; TCRdb lists only in-frame clones, some missing. This sample has 110,000 or so clones, with roughly 88% found just once. Specimen: peripheral blood, collected on day 0 of AZD1222 vaccination. These receptors originate from an adult in good health.

J is TRBJ2-3 and V is TRBV5-4, with D perhaps matching TRBD1 or TRBD2 (5 bases each). The ends were cut back, 3 bases at V and 0 bases at J, with 11 bases in the middle. The V gene's germline CDR1 is SGHNT and CDR2 YYREEE (reference sequence). This CDR3 region has 15 residues. The CDR3 sequence is CASSSTAESTDTQYF. CDR3 coding DNA: TGTGCCAGCAGCTCGACAGCGGAGAGCACAGATACGCAGTATTTT.

This clone was seen once. V usage is TRBV3-1 (or the pseudogene TRBV3-2) and J usage is TRBJ2-1; the D gene is possibly TRBD2 (5 bases). Deletions cut 0 bases from V and 9 bases from J, with 15 bases between. Germline CDR1 and CDR2: LGHDT and YNNKEL (reference sequence). This CDR3 region has 15 residues. This CDR3 reads CASSQERALWGEQFF. The CDR3 DNA follows: TGTGCCAGCAGCCAAGAGAGGGCCTTGTGGGGTGAGCAGTTCTTC.

The rearrangement links TRBV15 to TRBJ1-4; maybe TRBD1 (5 bases). Trimming shortened V by 8 bases and J by 6 bases, and 25 bases separated the two germline ends. From germline, CDR1 is LNHNV and CDR2 YYDKDF (reference sequence). This CDR3 region has 17 residues. Here the CDR3 DNA reads TGTGCCACCCGGGCGACAGCCCGCAACATTCTCCATGAAAAACTGTTTTTT. Translating gives CATRATARNILHEKLFF.

J is TRBJ2-7 and V is TRBV25-1; D is perhaps TRBD1 or TRBD2 (5 bases each). Trimming shortened V by 3 bases and J by 6 bases, and 18 bases separated the two germline ends. The CDR3 covers 15 residues. Germline values: CDR1 MGHDK, CDR2 SYGVNS. The CDR3 reads CASSESLGRVGEQYF. DNA for the CDR3: TGTGCCAGCAGTGAGAGCCTGGGACGGGTCGGCGAGCAGTACTTC.

The rearrangement joins TRBV5-1 to TRBJ2-7; TRBD1 matches at 7 bases. This CDR3 region has 14 residues. With 5 bases clipped from V and 3 bases from J, the junction kept 8 bases outside the gene matches. Germline loops: CDR1 SGHRS, CDR2 YFSETQ. CDR3 residues: CASRIGTAGYEQYF. CDR3 nucleotides: TGCGCCAGCAGGATCGGGACAGCCGGCTACGAGCAGTACTTC.

The chain recombines TRBV4-2 with TRBJ1-3, with D hard to call. CDR3 length equals 19 residues. The germline gives CDR1 LGHNA, CDR2 YNFKEQ. The germline V and J ends were trimmed by 0 bases and 3 bases, with 21 bases remaining between them. The CDR3 loop is CASSQDAPSRADGGNTIYF. Written as DNA, the CDR3 is TGTGCCAGCAGCCAAGATGCACCCTCGAGGGCGGACGGTGGAAACACCATATATTTT.

The chain is built from TRBV18 and TRBJ2-3, with TRBD2 matching over 8 bases. The CDR3 sequence is 16 residues long. J was trimmed by 0 bases and V by 2 bases; bases with no gene match: 4. Germline-derived CDR1 and CDR2 are KGHSH and LQKENI. As DNA, the CDR3 is TGTGCCAGCTCACCAGGGACGGGAGGGAGCACAGATACGCAGTATTTT. Amino acid sequence: CASSPGTGGSTDTQYF.

The chain couples TRBV6-1 to TRBJ1-2, with D uncertain. The CDR3 extends over 15 amino acids. Germline V CDR1 and CDR2: MNHNS, SASEGT. Trimming took off 5 bases at V and 4 bases at J, with 17 bases between the two ends. CDR3 in DNA: TGTGCCAGCAGTCCTCGACAAAGTTTGGGCTATGGCTACACCTTC. This encodes CASSPRQSLGYGYTF.

The gene calls are TRBV28 and TRBJ2-7, with a possible D match to TRBD1 (5 bases). CDR3 length equals 15 residues. The V gene's germline CDR1 is MDHEN and CDR2 SYDVKM. Trimming pared 6 bases from V and 2 bases from J, leaving 17 bases between. Here the CDR3 reads CASRPQVGRTYEQYV. Written as DNA, the CDR3 is TGTGCCAGCAGGCCCCAGGTGGGGCGAACCTACGAGCAGTACGTC.

The chain has TRBV30 and TRBJ1-1; D unclear. V was cut by 0 bases and J by 7 bases, with 18 bases left in between. Germline V gene sequence: CDR1 GTSNPN, CDR2 SVGIG (reference sequence). The CDR3 is 15 residues long. In nucleotides, the CDR3 is TGTGCCTGGAGTGTACTCGGTGGTCAGATGTTTGAAGCTTTCTTT. Its protein product is CAWSVLGGQMFEAFF.

The chain is built from TRBV7-9 and TRBJ1-4, with D unresolved. Trimming cost V 0 bases and J 0 bases, with 5 bases left between them. The CDR3 sequence is 15 residues long. Germline values: CDR1 SEHNR, CDR2 FQNEAQ (reference sequence). CDR3 DNA: TGTGCCAGCAGCTTAGCCACAGCAACTAATGAAAAACTGTTTTTT. As protein: CASSLATATNEKLFF.

The V call is TRBV12-3 or TRBV12-4, the J call TRBJ2-7; D might be TRBD2 (5 bases). The germline V and J ends were trimmed by 2 bases and 4 bases, with 9 bases remaining between them. This CDR3 is built from 13 residues. The CDR3 loop is CASSLSGSYEQYV. The CDR3 DNA sequence: TGTGCCAGCAGTTTATCGGGGTCTTACGAGCAGTACGTC.

This clone was seen a few times. V is TRBV30 and J is TRBJ2-5; maybe TRBD2 (5 bases). The CDR3 is made up of 16 amino acids. Germline V lookup: CDR1 GTSNPN, CDR2 SVGIG (reference sequence). Deletions cut 1 base from V and 5 bases from J, with 20 bases between. The CDR3 nucleotides read TGTGCCTGGAGTGAGGGAGTCGGAGTCAGATGGGAGACCCAGTACTTC. The encoded protein is CAWSEGVGVRWETQYF. The full variable domain, with the rest looked up from reference TRBV30 and TRBJ2-5, is SQTIHQWPATLVQPVGSPLSLECTVEGTSNPNLYWYRQAAGRGLQLLFYSVGIGQISSEVPQNLSASRPQDRQFILSSKKLLLSDSGFYLCAWSEGVGVRWETQYFGPGTRLLVL.

The chain carries TRBV15 and TRBJ2-2; the D is unclear. V was shortened by 1 base and J by 1 base, with 4 bases between the two germline ends. There are 14 residues in the CDR3. Germline CDR1 and CDR2: LNHNV and YYDKDF (reference sequence). This CDR3 is CATSRGQNTGELFF. The CDR3 DNA is TGTGCCACCAGCAGAGGTCAGAACACCGGGGAGCTGTTTTTT.